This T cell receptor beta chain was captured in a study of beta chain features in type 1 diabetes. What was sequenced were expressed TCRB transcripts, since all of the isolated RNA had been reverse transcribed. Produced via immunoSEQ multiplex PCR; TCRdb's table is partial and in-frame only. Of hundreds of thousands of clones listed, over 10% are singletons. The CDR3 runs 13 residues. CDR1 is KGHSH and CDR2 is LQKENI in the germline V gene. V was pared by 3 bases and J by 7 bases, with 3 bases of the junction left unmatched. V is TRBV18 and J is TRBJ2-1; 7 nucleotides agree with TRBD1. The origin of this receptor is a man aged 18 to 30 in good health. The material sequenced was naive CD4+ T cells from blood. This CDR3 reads CASSPPTGNEQFF. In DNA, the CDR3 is TGTGCCAGCTCACCGCCGACAGGGAATGAGCAGTTCTTC.